This TCR beta chain derives from a study of regulatory T cells in long-lasting Graves disease. This clonotype was recorded at least ten times. In germline, CDR1 is MNHEY, CDR2 SMNVEV (reference sequence). The CDR3 contains 15 residues. Unmatched junction bases numbered 10, after V lost 4 bases and J lost 6 bases. Time point reported: newly diagnosed GD, antithyroid drugs for less than 3 months. Following extraction of RNA from PBMCs, that RNA was used to make the TCR library. Tubes containing EDTA received 8 to 9.5 milliliters of drawn peripheral blood. Assembly of TCR beta libraries relied on iRepertoire HTBI primers together with Arm-PCR of CDR3 regions. TCRdb independently ran MiXCR on the multiplex PCR reads; one entry per CDR3 protein. The profile shows hundreds of thousands of distinct CDR3 sequences, less than 20% of them singletons. The sample was also reused in another study, on T cells in Graves' hyperthyroidism and ophthalmopathy.

The sequence came from a woman aged 30 to 39 with Graves disease. The chain recombines TRBV27 with TRBJ1-1; 8 bases map to TRBD1. The sequencing used peripheral blood mononuclear cells (PBMCs), collected at new diagnosis, from a patient treated with antithyroid drugs. The CDR3 spells CASSSGTGAFAEAFF. The CDR3 coding sequence is TGTGCCAGCAGTTCCGGGACAGGAGCGTTCGCTGAAGCTTTCTTT.